A selection of T cell receptor beta chains follows, all from one sample in a study of shared clonotypes between healthy human individuals. Only in-frame clones appear in the TCRdb table, and some are missing; sequencing was by immunoSEQ multiplex PCR. The table lists approximately 980,000 clones, roughly 72% of them singletons, with approximately 1.5% in the top ten. The source material was memory CD4+ T cells sorted from blood. The receptors shown here come from a man younger than 35 in good health. CDR3s leave out the opening cysteine and the closing phenylalanine or tryptophan. A D gene is named only where the DNA matches it firmly. Clone size, where shown, is once, few, many, or a class for clones that have expanded.

V: TRBV30
length: 12
size: NA
J: TRBJ1-3
D: TRBD1
CDR3: AWSGDRGGNTIY

V: TRBV7-9
length: 11
size: NA
J: TRBJ2-7
D: TRBD1
CDR3: ASSPGTGEEQY

V: TRBV10-3
length: 12
size: NA
J: TRBJ1-1
D: NA
CDR3: AISERQGYTEAF

V: TRBV18
length: 13
size: once
J: TRBJ2-7
D: NA
CDR3: ASSPRGGGSGEQY

V: TRBV30
length: 9
size: NA
J: TRBJ2-1
D: NA
CDR3: AWASANEQF

V: TRBV29-1
length: 11
size: NA
J: TRBJ1-1
D: NA
CDR3: SAEGRGNTEAF

V: TRBV18
length: 14
size: NA
J: TRBJ1-5
D: NA
CDR3: ASSPPGQGQNQPQH

V: TRBV6-4
length: 12
size: NA
J: TRBJ2-5
D: NA
CDR3: ASLASGTQETQY

V: TRBV4-3
length: 12
size: NA
J: TRBJ1-6
D: TRBD1
CDR3: ASSSGQAGSPLH

V: TRBV27
length: 14
size: NA
J: TRBJ2-7
D: NA
CDR3: ASSLSRAPRGYEQY

V: TRBV2
length: 12
size: few
J: TRBJ2-5
D: NA
CDR3: ASSRRAGQETQY

V: TRBV28
length: 12
size: NA
J: TRBJ1-5
D: NA
CDR3: ASSLAGQRQPQH

V: TRBV19
length: 15
size: NA
J: TRBJ1-4
D: NA
CDR3: ASSNPRGIATNEKLF

V: TRBV29-1
length: 12
size: NA
J: TRBJ2-3
D: NA
CDR3: SVVRDISTDTQY

V: TRBV19
length: 12
size: NA
J: TRBJ1-5
D: TRBD1
CDR3: ASSSTGAAQPQH